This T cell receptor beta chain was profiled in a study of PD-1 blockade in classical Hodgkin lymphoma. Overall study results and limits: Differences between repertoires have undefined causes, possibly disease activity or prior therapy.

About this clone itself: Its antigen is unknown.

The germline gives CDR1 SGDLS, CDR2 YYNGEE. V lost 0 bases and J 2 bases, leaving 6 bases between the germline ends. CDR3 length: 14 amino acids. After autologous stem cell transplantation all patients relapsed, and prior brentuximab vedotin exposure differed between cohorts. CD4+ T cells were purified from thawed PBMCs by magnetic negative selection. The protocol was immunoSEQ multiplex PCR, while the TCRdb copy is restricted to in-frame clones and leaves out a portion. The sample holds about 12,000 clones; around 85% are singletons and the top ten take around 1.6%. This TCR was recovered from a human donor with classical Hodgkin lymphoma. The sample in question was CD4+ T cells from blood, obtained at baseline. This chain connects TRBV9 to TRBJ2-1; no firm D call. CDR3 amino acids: CASSVEHPYNEQFF. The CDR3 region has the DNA TGTGCCAGCAGCGTAGAACATCCCTACAATGAGCAGTTCTTC.